A single sample gave rise to the 26 T cell receptor beta chains below, sequenced in a study of blood T cell repertoires in COVID-19. Clones were read by immunoSEQ multiplex PCR, and TCRdb kept only the in-frame ones, dropping some. Here the sample spans some 70,000 clones, 80% being singletons. The sequenced sample consisted of peripheral blood. The receptors here all came from a human donor in a cohort sampled during active COVID-19.

V gene TRBV6-5 combines with J gene TRBJ2-7; no clear D gene. The CDR3 extends over 13 amino acids. Per germline, CDR1 MNHEY and CDR2 SVGAGI. V was cut by 5 bases and J by 6 bases, with 14 bases left in between. The chain's CDR3 is CASSIGRGFEQYV. The CDR3 DNA reads as TGTGCCAGCAGTATCGGCAGAGGTTTCGAGCAGTACGTC.

V and J are TRBV5-1 and TRBJ2-1; TRBD1 aligns across 10 bases. Trimming cost V 2 bases and J 0 bases; bases outside gene matches: 5. The CDR3 is made up of 17 amino acids. The V gene's germline CDR1 is SGHRS and CDR2 YFSETQ. In DNA form, the CDR3 reads TGCGCCAGCAGCTTACAGCGGGACAGGGGCTCCTACAATGAGCAGTTCTTC. Translated: CASSLQRDRGSYNEQFF.

The chain combines TRBV15 with TRBJ2-3; D gene uncertain. The germline V gene has CDR1 LNHNV and CDR2 YYDKDF (reference sequence). The CDR3 runs 20 residues. Trimming left V 0 bases short and J 5 bases short, with 27 bases between. CDR3 sequence reads: CATSRDRVGRSSPIQDTQYF. CDR3 nucleotide sequence: TGTGCCACCAGCAGAGATCGGGTAGGAAGGTCCTCTCCCATACAAGATACGCAGTATTTT.

CDR3 amino acids: CASSFWRDGELFF. The CDR3 nucleotides are TGTGCCAGCAGTTTTTGGAGGGACGGGGAGCTGTTTTTT. V and J are TRBV6-5 and TRBJ2-2; D perhaps matches TRBD2 (6 bases). CDR1 is MNHEY, CDR2 SVGAGI, per germline. V was trimmed by 4 bases and J by 7 bases, leaving 10 bases between them. The CDR3 is 13 residues long.

V usage is TRBV29-1 and J usage is TRBJ1-3; 9 bases align to TRBD1. The CDR3 sequence is 16 residues long. Germline CDR1 reads SQVTM; CDR2 reads ANQGSEA. Unmatched junction bases numbered 12, after V lost 6 bases and J lost 3 bases. The CDR3, as DNA: TGCAGCGTAGCCCCCGGGACAGGGAACCTTGGAAACACCATATATTTT. It encodes CSVAPGTGNLGNTIYF. Variable domain in full (rest from reference TRBV29-1 and TRBJ1-3): SAVISQKPSRDICQRGTSLTIQCQVDSQVTMMFWYRQQPGQSLTLIATANQGSEATYESGFVIDKFPISRPNLTFSTLTVSNMSPEDSSIYLCSVAPGTGNLGNTIYFGEGSWLTVV.

The chain links TRBV6-6 to TRBJ2-3; 7 nucleotides agree with TRBD1. The CDR3 is 16 amino acids. V gave up 5 bases and J gave up 2 bases; unmatched junction bases: 10. CDR1 and CDR2 from the germline V gene are MNHNY and SVGAGI (reference sequence). In nucleotides, the CDR3 is TGTGCCAGCAGTCGAGCAGGGGGTAGAGCCACAGATACGCAGTATTTT. This translates into CASSRAGGRATDTQYF.

This chain joins TRBV28 and TRBJ2-2; 9 nucleotides align to TRBD1. Trimming took 6 bases from V and 1 from J; bases not matched to a gene: 6. The CDR3 consists of 16 residues. From germline, CDR1 is MDHEN and CDR2 SYDVKM. The CDR3 DNA is TGTGCCAGCAGGGAGTCGGGACAGGGGAACACCGGGGAGCTGTTTTTT. It encodes CASRESGQGNTGELFF. Using reference TRBV28 and TRBJ2-2 for the parts outside the CDR3, the full variable domain is DVKVTQSSRYLVKRTGEKVFLECVQDMDHENMFWYRQDPGLGLRLIYFSYDVKMKEKGDIPEGYSVSREKKERFSLILESASTNQTSMYLCASRESGQGNTGELFFGEGSRLTVL.

V is TRBV19 and J is TRBJ2-5, with TRBD2 identical over 13 bases. Trimming took 3 bases from V and 3 from J; bases not matched to a gene: 4. Germline loops: CDR1 LNHDA, CDR2 SQIVND (reference sequence). The CDR3 loop spans 16 amino acids. CDR3: CASSIVGTSGEETQYF. The CDR3, as DNA: TGTGCCAGTAGTATTGTTGGGACTAGCGGGGAAGAGACCCAGTACTTC.

This clone was seen a few times. The CDR3 loop is CASSRTGNYGYTF. CDR3 nucleotide sequence: TGTGCCAGCAGTCGGACAGGGAACTATGGCTACACCTTC. The chain uses TRBV6-5 and TRBJ1-2; 8 positions match TRBD1. This CDR3 is 13 amino acids long. The germline gives CDR1 MNHEY, CDR2 SVGAGI. The J segment lost 2 bases and the V segment lost 5 bases, leaving 1 base of the junction unmatched.

The chain is built from TRBV4-1 and TRBJ2-1; TRBD1 might be the D (5 bases). Trimming removed 1 base at V and 3 bases at J, with 19 bases between. The length of the CDR3 is 18 residues. Looked up from germline, CDR1 is MGHRA and CDR2 is YSYEKL. CDR3 region: CASSQVPRVRIVYNEQFF. The CDR3 region has the DNA TGCGCCAGCAGCCAAGTTCCCAGGGTTCGAATAGTCTACAATGAGCAGTTCTTC.

This sequence joins TRBV6-5 and TRBJ1-1; 9 nucleotides agree with TRBD1. Looked up from germline, CDR1 is MNHEY and CDR2 is SVGAGI. The CDR3 consists of 14 residues. V gave up 0 bases and J gave up 5 bases; unmatched junction bases: 1. DNA of the CDR3: TGTGCCAGCAGTTACTCGACAGGGGGGACTGAAGCTTTCTTT. It is translated as CASSYSTGGTEAFF.

The rearrangement joins TRBV30 to TRBJ2-2; 11 bases agree with TRBD2. Germline loops: CDR1 GTSNPN, CDR2 SVGIG (reference sequence). The CDR3 sequence is 16 residues long. The J segment lost 4 bases and the V segment lost 1 base, leaving 5 bases of the junction unmatched. CDR3 coding DNA: TGTGCCTGGAGTGAAACTAGCGGGAGTGGCACCGGGGAGCTGTTTTTT. Translating it yields CAWSETSGSGTGELFF.

This clone showed up just a few times. The V call is TRBV11-2, the J call TRBJ2-7; 10 nucleotides align to TRBD1. The CDR3 totals 15 residues. The ends lost 5 bases at V and 4 bases at J; junction bases unmatched: 8. The germline V gene encodes CDR1 SGHAT and CDR2 FQNNGV. In nucleotides, the CDR3 is TGTGCCAGCAGCCCAAATCCGGGACAGGGGTACGAGCAGTACTTC. It codes for CASSPNPGQGYEQYF. Complete variable domain (other parts from reference TRBV11-2 and TRBJ2-7): EAGVAQSPRYKIIEKRQSVAFWCNPISGHATLYWYQQILGQGPKLLIQFQNNGVVDDSQLPKDRFSAERLKGVDSTLKIQPAKLEDSAVYLCASSPNPGQGYEQYFGPGTRLTVT.

The chain uses TRBV18 and TRBJ1-3; 11 nucleotides agree with TRBD1. Trimming removed 6 bases from V and 3 bases from J; junction bases left unmatched: 4. Germline V gene sequence: CDR1 KGHSH, CDR2 LQKENI. The CDR3 extends over 15 amino acids. CDR3 sequence (DNA): TGTGCCAGCTCGCCGGGACAGGGGGTTGGAAACACCATATATTTT. This translates into CASSPGQGVGNTIYF.

The gene calls are TRBV6-2 or TRBV6-3 and TRBJ2-7; 7 positions match TRBD2. V trimming: 2 bases; J trimming: 6 bases; junction bases outside the gene matches: 4. The CDR3 contains 13 residues. CDR1 MNHEY and CDR2 SVGEGT come from the germline V gene. The CDR3 DNA reads as TGTGCCAGCAGTTACGTGACGGGGGGCGAGCAGTACGTC. Translating gives CASSYVTGGEQYV.

The chain recombines TRBV29-1 with TRBJ1-2; D not certain. Germline-derived CDR1 and CDR2 are SQVTM and ANQGSEA. The V end was cut by 3 bases, the J end by 3 bases, with 11 bases between. This CDR3 has 13 amino acids. CDR3 protein: CSVDVRGYYGYTF. The CDR3 region has the DNA TGCAGCGTTGATGTCCGGGGTTACTATGGCTACACCTTC.

The chain carries TRBV7-9 and TRBJ1-2, with TRBD1 matching 7 bases. Looked up from germline, CDR1 is SEHNR and CDR2 is FQNEAQ (reference sequence). This CDR3 comprises 14 residues. V lost 2 bases and J lost 4; bases outside the gene matches: 4. The CDR3 loop is CASSLRRDSYGYTF. The CDR3 coding sequence is TGTGCCAGCAGCTTAAGACGGGACAGCTATGGCTACACCTTC.

This clone was detected ten times or more. The CDR3 sequence is CASSRQTYTSGDNEQFF. The CDR3 bases are TGTGCCAGCAGTCGACAAACTTATACTAGCGGGGACAATGAGCAGTTCTTC. V and J are TRBV7-9 and TRBJ2-1, with 10 nucleotides matching TRBD2. The CDR3 is made up of 17 amino acids. Trimming at V came to 6 bases and at J to 5 bases, leaving 13 bases not matched to a gene. CDR1 and CDR2 from the germline V gene are SEHNR and FQNEAQ (reference sequence).

V is TRBV5-1 and J is TRBJ2-3, with D perhaps matching TRBD2 (6 bases). The CDR3 totals 15 residues. V was shortened by 3 bases and J by 6 bases, with 17 bases between the two germline ends. In germline, CDR1 is SGHRS, CDR2 YFSETQ. The CDR3, as DNA: TGCGCCAGCAGCTCCGGGAGCCCAGGAGTTGATACGCAGTATTTT. Amino acid sequence: CASSSGSPGVDTQYF.

The rearrangement joins TRBV6-5 to TRBJ1-3; D is unresolved. Trimming shortened V by 2 bases and J by 1 base, and 12 bases separated the two germline ends. The CDR3 consists of 16 residues. Germline CDR1 reads MNHEY; CDR2 reads SVGAGI. The CDR3 here is CASSYTAGGSGNTIYF. DNA for the CDR3: TGTGCCAGCAGTTACACAGCAGGAGGTTCTGGAAACACCATATATTTT.

This clone has just one count. The chain links TRBV18 to TRBJ1-5; D unresolved. Germline loops: CDR1 KGHSH, CDR2 LQKENI. With 3 bases removed from V and 6 bases from J, the gap between germline ends came to 21 bases. The CDR3 extends over 17 amino acids. The CDR3 DNA sequence: TGTGCCAGCTCACCCACCCCCGCCGTCAAGCGAGCTCAGCCCCAGCATTTT. Translating gives CASSPTPAVKRAQPQHF.

This clone occurred a few times. The genes are TRBV4-3 and TRBJ1-1, with D hard to call. V lost 3 bases and J lost 4, with 12 bases in between. The CDR3 sequence is 14 residues long. CDR1 is LGHNA and CDR2 is YSLEER in the germline V gene. The chain's CDR3 is CASSQVVGSTEAFF. The DNA for the CDR3 is TGCGCCAGCAGCCAGGTCGTGGGGAGCACTGAAGCTTTCTTT.

The chain links TRBV7-9 to TRBJ2-5; 7 bases fit TRBD1. CDR1 and CDR2 (germline): SEHNR, FQNEAQ (reference sequence). The CDR3 spans 15 residues. The junction had 12 bases not matched to a gene; V was cut back by 5 bases and J by 6 bases. CDR3 amino acids: CASSLTGTAKQTQYF. CDR3 DNA sequence: TGTGCCAGCAGCCTGACCGGGACAGCAAAACAGACCCAGTACTTC.

The gene calls are TRBV7-2 and TRBJ2-7; 8 positions agree with TRBD1. This CDR3 has 16 residues. The ends lost 5 bases at V and 0 bases at J; junction bases unmatched: 9. CDR1 is SGHTA, CDR2 FQGNSA, per germline. The CDR3 nucleotides are TGTGCCAGCAGCCCCAGACAGGGGAGTGGCTCCTACGAGCAGTACTTC. The encoded protein is CASSPRQGSGSYEQYF.

V and J are TRBV7-9 and TRBJ2-1, with D possibly TRBD1 on 6 matching bases. Germline CDR1 is SEHNR and CDR2 is FQNEAQ (reference sequence). Trimming shortened V by 3 bases and J by 9 bases, and 12 bases separated the two germline ends. This CDR3 contains 13 residues. The CDR3 loop is CASSFSGVSEQFF. CDR3 bases: TGTGCCAGCAGCTTTTCAGGGGTCAGTGAGCAGTTCTTC.

This chain joins TRBV5-1 and TRBJ1-1; D gene ambiguous. The ends were cut back, 0 bases at V and 4 bases at J, with 7 bases in the middle. The CDR3 extends over 13 amino acids. Germline CDR1 reads SGHRS; CDR2 reads YFSETQ. CDR3 sequence reads: CASSLVATTEAFF. The CDR3 bases are TGCGCCAGCAGCTTGGTGGCAACCACTGAAGCTTTCTTT. The entire variable domain, with the rest obtained from reference TRBV5-1 and TRBJ1-1, is as follows: KAGVTQTPRYLIKTRGQQVTLSCSPISGHRSVSWYQQTPGQGLQFLFEYFSETQRNKGNFPGRFSGRQFSNSRSEMNVSTLELGDSALYLCASSLVATTEAFFGQGTRLTVV.